This passage covers 9 T cell receptor beta chains from one sample sequenced in a study of T cell clonality in common variable immunodeficiency. Study results and limitations: Fewer deletions and N-nucleotide insertions were reportedly seen in common variable immunodeficiency TCR beta sequences.

Antigen specificity for these receptors is unknown. The protocol was immunoSEQ multiplex PCR, while the TCRdb copy is restricted to in-frame clones and leaves out a portion. Recorded here are around 19,000 clones, none singletons. Sample: peripheral blood mononuclear cells. These receptors all stem from a human donor with common variable immunodeficiency.

Turning to this clone: Read coverage stops 3 residues before the CDR3 terminus; the germline J gene supplies the remainder. The chain combines TRBV5-1 with TRBJ1-2; TRBD1 might be the D (6 bases). Trimming left V 0 bases short and J 2 bases short, with 11 bases between. The CDR3 length is 15 residues. The germline gives CDR1 SGHRS, CDR2 YFSETQ. The part of the CDR3 DNA that was read is TGCGCCAGCAGCTTGGAGGGACATTTAAACTATGGC. The encoded protein is CASSLEGHLNYG. The CDR3 reads in full as CASSLEGHLNYGYTF.

On this clone: The read falls 3 residues short of the CDR3 end, and the missing part is taken from the germline J gene. The chain is built from TRBV7-2 and TRBJ1-2, with 8 positions matching TRBD1. There are 13 residues in the CDR3. Per the germline V gene, CDR1 is SGHTA and CDR2 is FQGNSA. The covered CDR3 bases are TGTGCCAGCAGCTCCCACAGGGGGGGCGGC. This translates into CASSSHRGGG. The CDR3 in its entirety is CASSSHRGGGYTF.

This clone was picked up many times. Coverage ceases 3 residues before the CDR3 finishes, and the germline J gene fills in the end. The chain is built from TRBV5-1 and TRBJ1-1; 8 bases are a match to TRBD1. The germline gives CDR1 SGHRS, CDR2 YFSETQ. Trimming cost V 4 bases and J 4 bases; bases outside gene matches: 12. The CDR3 is made up of 16 amino acids. CDR3 DNA, as far as it was read: TGCGCCAGCAGCATCGGGTACAGGGGGGGTGCCACTGAA. This gives the protein CASSIGYRGGATE. The complete CDR3 protein is CASSIGYRGGATEAFF.

This clone has only a few counts. Sequencing ends 3 residues short of the CDR3 end; the germline J gene provides the rest. This chain links TRBV7-2 with TRBJ2-5; TRBD1 might be the D (7 bases). Germline CDR1 reads SGHTA; CDR2 reads FQGNSA. The V end lost 3 bases, the J end lost 4 bases, and 15 bases lay between the germline ends. This CDR3 is 15 amino acids long. CDR3 DNA (partial): TGTGCCAGCAGCTTCAGTAGGGGGCGGGGAGAGACC. Translated, it gives CASSFSRGRGET. The CDR3 in full is CASSFSRGRGETQYF.

About this clone: The CDR3 extends 3 residues past the end of the read, so its final part is completed from the germline J gene. This chain uses TRBV5-1 with TRBJ2-7; 8 nucleotides align to TRBD2. This CDR3 contains 14 residues. Germline trimming cut 2 bases from V and 2 bases from J; bases unmatched to any gene: 3. Germline V gene data show CDR1 as SGHRS and CDR2 as YFSETQ. Partial CDR3 DNA: TGCGCCAGCAGCTTCCTAGCGGGCGCCTACGAG. Protein: CASSFLAGAYE. The whole CDR3 region reads CASSFLAGAYEQYF.

Of note for this clone: The CDR3 end lies 3 residues beyond the end of the read and is filled in from the germline J gene. The rearrangement links TRBV5-1 to TRBJ1-1, with a tentative D call TRBD1 (6 bases). This CDR3 is built from 15 residues. Per the germline V gene, CDR1 is SGHRS and CDR2 is YFSETQ. Trimming cost V 4 bases and J 4 bases, with 17 bases left between them. The CDR3 protein is CASSQEQGGSTEAFF. The CDR3 bases that were read are TGCGCCAGCAGCCAAGAACAGGGAGGGAGCACTGAA.

This clone was counted only a few times. The sequence runs out 3 residues before the end of the CDR3; the remainder is reconstructed from the germline J gene. The chain employs TRBV19 and TRBJ1-4; a weak D match, TRBD1 (5 bases). V lost 3 bases, J lost 3 bases, and 14 bases lay in between. Germline values: CDR1 LNHDA, CDR2 SQIVND (reference sequence). There are 16 residues in the CDR3. CDR3 bases read: TGTGCCAGTAGTATGAGCCCGGGACTCTCTAATGAAAAA. Its translation: CASSMSPGLSNEK. The full-length CDR3 reads as CASSMSPGLSNEKLFF.

Comment on this clone: The DNA ends 3 residues before the CDR3 does, and the rest of the CDR3 is filled in from the germline J gene. V and J are TRBV5-1 and TRBJ2-1; 9 bases map to TRBD2. This CDR3 is 16 amino acids long. In germline, CDR1 is SGHRS, CDR2 YFSETQ. Trimming at V came to 0 bases and at J to 4 bases, leaving 5 bases not matched to a gene. The sequenced part of the CDR3 DNA is TGCGCCAGCAGCTTGGGTCTAGCGGGAAGATACAATGAG. This encodes CASSLGLAGRYNE. The CDR3 in full is CASSLGLAGRYNEQFF.

This clone was picked up a small number of times. The read comes to an end 3 residues before the CDR3 does, leaving the germline J gene to fill in the end. The gene calls are TRBV30 and TRBJ1-2; 9 nucleotides match TRBD1. CDR3 size: 14 residues. Germline V gene data show CDR1 as GTSNPN and CDR2 as SVGIG (reference sequence). Trimming took 3 bases from V and 5 from J; bases not matched to a gene: 7. CDR3 bases read: TGTGCCTGGAGCCGGGGACAGGGACTATATGGC. Protein product: CAWSRGQGLYG. The CDR3 in its entirety is CAWSRGQGLYGYTF.